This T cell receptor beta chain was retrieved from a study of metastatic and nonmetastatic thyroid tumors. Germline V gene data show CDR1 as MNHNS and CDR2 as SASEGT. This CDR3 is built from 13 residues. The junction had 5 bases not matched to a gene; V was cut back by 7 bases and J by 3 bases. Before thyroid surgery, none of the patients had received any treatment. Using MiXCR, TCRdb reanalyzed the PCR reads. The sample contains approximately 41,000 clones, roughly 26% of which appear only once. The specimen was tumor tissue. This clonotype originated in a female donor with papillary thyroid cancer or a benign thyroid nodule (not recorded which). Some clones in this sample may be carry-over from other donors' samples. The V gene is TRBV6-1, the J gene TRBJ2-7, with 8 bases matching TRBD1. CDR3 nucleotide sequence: TGTGCCAGCACCCGAGGGACAGGCTACGAGCAGTACTTC. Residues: CASTRGTGYEQYF.